Listed below are T cell receptor beta chains from one sample, sequenced in a study of technical replicates of blood from four donors. Here immunoSEQ multiplex PCR was the method, and the copy in TCRdb shows in-frame clones only, minus some. The table has 75,000 to 100,000 clones, over 90% seen once. The source material was T cells isolated from PBMCs. Every receptor here comes from a human donor in good health. CDR3s leave out the opening cysteine and the closing phenylalanine or tryptophan.

v_gene: TRBV6-5
CDR3aa: ASTAGGDYNEQF

v_gene: TRBV11-2
CDR3aa: ASSLVRQGIDPYEQY

v_gene: TRBV27
CDR3aa: ASSLYQGGDTEAF

v_gene: TRBV18
CDR3aa: ASSPTGENSPLH

v_gene: TRBV18
CDR3aa: ASSPPLAAYNEQF

v_gene: TRBV27
CDR3aa: ASSPVAGGDTQY

v_gene: TRBV7-9
CDR3aa: ASSPLTGVRETQY

v_gene: TRBV19
CDR3aa: ASSRGREWDTQY

v_gene: TRBV5-1
CDR3aa: ASKSGPYNEQF

v_gene: TRBV29-1
CDR3aa: SVTTKGAF

v_gene: TRBV2
CDR3aa: ASRDRGGQETQY

v_gene: TRBV25-1
CDR3aa: ASGGLARDEQF

v_gene: TRBV10-2
CDR3aa: ASFGVSPSYEQY

v_gene: TRBV7-9
CDR3aa: ASSSGTGGNEQF

v_gene: TRBV7-2
CDR3aa: ASSPSPDRVYQPQH

v_gene: TRBV5-1
CDR3aa: ASSLVQGYYEQY

v_gene: TRBV28
CDR3aa: ASSSTGIYNQPQH

v_gene: TRBV5-1
CDR3aa: ASSLDPGGIETQY

v_gene: TRBV7-9
CDR3aa: ASSNPNEGANYGYT

v_gene: TRBV4-2
CDR3aa: ASSQDMGGGASQY

v_gene: TRBV6-5
CDR3aa: ASRNPHSTEAF

v_gene: TRBV7-9
CDR3aa: ASSVAGDTQY

v_gene: TRBV7-9
CDR3aa: ASSLGTLVPNEQF

v_gene: TRBV25-1
CDR3aa: ASRDWKNTGELF

v_gene: TRBV6-1
CDR3aa: ASTSEGGLNQPQH

v_gene: TRBV2
CDR3aa: ASSEFPTLQSYHT

v_gene: TRBV15
CDR3aa: ATSGPTSGGPLSSYNEQF

v_gene: TRBV4-1
CDR3aa: ASSPQGFQETQY

v_gene: TRBV30
CDR3aa: AWRGRVTGVTGELF

v_gene: TRBV27
CDR3aa: ASRLAPQGSGEQY

v_gene: TRBV13
CDR3aa: ASSLPYGIAGALKETQY

v_gene: TRBV10-3
CDR3aa: AISDEGGISGANVLT

v_gene: TRBV5-1
CDR3aa: ASSLTGKGNQPQH

v_gene: TRBV19
CDR3aa: ASQISGGYNEQF